The clone carrying this TCR beta chain appeared once. Clones were read by immunoSEQ multiplex PCR, and TCRdb kept only the in-frame ones, dropping some. The repertoire holds approximately 63,000 clones, with 85% to 90% as singletons. This entry belongs to a study of blood T cell repertoires in COVID-19. Study information: Donors in the United States, Italy and Spain gave samples during acute or convalescent COVID-19. T cells, B-cell-depleted T cells, or PBMCs supplied cDNA or gDNA.

This TCR came from a woman aged 55 to 70 with COVID-19, enrolled during active disease. The material sequenced was peripheral blood.

CDR3 protein: CASNQGGGEQYF. DNA of the CDR3: TGTGCCAGCAACCAAGGGGGGGGCGAGCAGTACTTC. The chain carries TRBV6-5 and TRBJ2-7; D is perhaps TRBD2 (7 bases). This CDR3 has 12 amino acids. Germline CDR1 reads MNHEY; CDR2 reads SVGAGI. The V end was cut by 7 bases, the J end by 6 bases, with 13 bases between.